The rows below give T cell receptor beta chains drawn from one sample of a study of Graves' ophthalmopathy and Graves' hyperthyroidism. Using its own MiXCR run on the multiplex PCR reads, TCRdb lists one record per CDR3 protein. The table includes about 220,000 distinct CDR3 sequences, 20% to 25% detected once. Sequences were obtained from peripheral blood. These receptor sequences come from a woman in her 50s with Graves' ophthalmopathy. CDR3s include the opening cysteine and the closing phenylalanine or tryptophan. Each record gives: D gene, V gene, clone size, J gene, CDR3 DNA, CDR3 protein. A D gene is named only where the DNA matches it firmly. Not every row has a clone size; where given, it reads once, few, many or a size class.

D gene: TRBD2
V gene: TRBV12-3/TRBV12-4
clone size: .
J gene: TRBJ2-7
CDR3 DNA: TGTGCCAGCAGTTTGTCTAGCGGGGGCTCCTACGAGCAGTACTTC
CDR3 protein: CASSLSSGGSYEQYF

D gene: TRBD1
V gene: TRBV7-9
clone size: many
J gene: TRBJ2-2
CDR3 DNA: TGTGCCAGCAGCTATAGGACAGGACTCCCCGGGGAGCTGTTTTTT
CDR3 protein: CASSYRTGLPGELFF

D gene: TRBD1
V gene: TRBV28
clone size: many
J gene: TRBJ2-5
CDR3 DNA: TGTGCCAGCAGTTCCGGGACAGTGAGGGAGACCCAGTACTTC
CDR3 protein: CASSSGTVRETQYF

D gene: .
V gene: TRBV19
clone size: many
J gene: TRBJ2-4
CDR3 DNA: TGTGCCAGTAGTATTTTTGGCAGGGACATTCAGTACTTC
CDR3 protein: CASSIFGRDIQYF

D gene: .
V gene: TRBV10-1
clone size: many
J gene: TRBJ2-7
CDR3 DNA: TGCGCCAGCAGTGAGACGGGGAGGATACAGTACTTC
CDR3 protein: CASSETGRIQYF

D gene: .
V gene: TRBV30
clone size: many
J gene: TRBJ1-1
CDR3 DNA: TGTGCCTGGAGTCAAGGCCCGGCTTTCTTT
CDR3 protein: CAWSQGPAFF

D gene: .
V gene: TRBV18
clone size: .
J gene: TRBJ2-7
CDR3 DNA: TGTGCCAGCTCAGCAAGGTCTGGTATCTCCTACGAGCAGTACTTC
CDR3 protein: CASSARSGISYEQYF

D gene: .
V gene: TRBV18
clone size: few
J gene: TRBJ2-7
CDR3 DNA: TGTGCCAGCTCGACCAGGTCAGGGCCCGAGGGCGAGCAGTACTTC
CDR3 protein: CASSTRSGPEGEQYF

D gene: .
V gene: TRBV2
clone size: many
J gene: TRBJ1-2
CDR3 DNA: TGTGCCAGCAGTTCACCCCCCCATAATGGCTACACCTTC
CDR3 protein: CASSSPPHNGYTF

D gene: TRBD1
V gene: TRBV11-2
clone size: few
J gene: TRBJ2-3
CDR3 DNA: TGTGCCAGCAGCTTAAAGGGACAGGGGTCGACAGATACGCAGTATTTT
CDR3 protein: CASSLKGQGSTDTQYF

D gene: .
V gene: TRBV6-5
clone size: .
J gene: TRBJ2-7
CDR3 DNA: TGTGCCAGCAGTTACCCTGGCGGGACGACAGCCTACGAGCAGTACTTC
CDR3 protein: CASSYPGGTTAYEQYF

D gene: TRBD1
V gene: TRBV18
clone size: few
J gene: TRBJ1-5
CDR3 DNA: TGTGCCAGCTCACGAATATCGGGACAGGGGGTCTCTTATCAGCCCCAGCATTTT
CDR3 protein: CASSRISGQGVSYQPQHF

D gene: .
V gene: TRBV3-1
clone size: .
J gene: TRBJ1-1
CDR3 DNA: TGTGCCAGCAGCCAAAGGTCCAAGGGACGTTTTGACACTGAAGCTTTCTTT
CDR3 protein: CASSQRSKGRFDTEAFF

D gene: .
V gene: TRBV6-5
clone size: many
J gene: TRBJ1-5
CDR3 DNA: TGTGCCAGCAGTTACGAGTCAGGCAATCAGCCCCAGCATTTT
CDR3 protein: CASSYESGNQPQHF

D gene: .
V gene: TRBV6-1
clone size: many
J gene: TRBJ2-2
CDR3 DNA: TGTGCCAGCAGTGCGACTTCTGTGGTGGGGGAGCTGTTTTTT
CDR3 protein: CASSATSVVGELFF

D gene: .
V gene: TRBV18
clone size: many
J gene: TRBJ1-6
CDR3 DNA: TGTGCCAGCTCATCTACAGGCGATCGGAGATCACCCCTCCACTTT
CDR3 protein: CASSSTGDRRSPLHF

D gene: .
V gene: TRBV20-1
clone size: many
J gene: TRBJ2-7
CDR3 DNA: TGCAGTGCTCCTATGGACAGCTCGGCCTACGAGCAGTACTTC
CDR3 protein: CSAPMDSSAYEQYF

D gene: TRBD2
V gene: TRBV7-9
clone size: once
J gene: TRBJ2-5
CDR3 DNA: TGTGCCAGCAGCAGGGGACTAGCGGGAGCCGGGGAGACCCAGTACTTC
CDR3 protein: CASSRGLAGAGETQYF

D gene: TRBD1
V gene: TRBV11-2
clone size: .
J gene: TRBJ1-2
CDR3 DNA: TGTGCCAGCAGCTTGACTGGACAGGGCTATGGCTACACCTTC
CDR3 protein: CASSLTGQGYGYTF

D gene: .
V gene: TRBV12-3/TRBV12-4
clone size: many
J gene: TRBJ2-7
CDR3 DNA: TGTGCCAGCAGTTTTCTGACTCGAGGTGAGCAGTACTTC
CDR3 protein: CASSFLTRGEQYF

D gene: TRBD1
V gene: TRBV7-2
clone size: many
J gene: TRBJ1-2
CDR3 DNA: TGTGCCAGCAGCTTAGGGGACAGGGTGGGCTATGGCTACACCTTC
CDR3 protein: CASSLGDRVGYGYTF

D gene: TRBD1
V gene: TRBV10-2
clone size: few
J gene: TRBJ1-6
CDR3 DNA: TGCGCCAGCAGAATGGACAGGAATTCACCCCTCCACTTT
CDR3 protein: CASRMDRNSPLHF